These 16 T cell receptor beta chains originate from one sample sequenced in a study of identical twins. TCRdb reprocessed the 5' RACE reads via MiXCR and lists one record per CDR3 protein. The sample includes around 690,000 distinct CDR3 sequences, around 20% seen only once; the top ten take 4% to 5.5%. This sample also appeared in a second study, on T cells expressing NK-cell markers.

Sequencing used PBMCs. Receptor source: a woman aged 18-35 years in good health.

J is TRBJ2-1 and V is TRBV20-1; 11 bases map to TRBD2. This CDR3 contains 13 residues. Germline V CDR1 and CDR2: DFQATT, SNEGSKA (reference sequence). CDR3 residues: CSVGSGGAIEQFF. The DNA for the CDR3 is TGCAGCGTAGGTAGCGGGGGGGCCATTGAGCAGTTCTTC.

J is TRBJ2-2 and V is TRBV3-1, with D perhaps matching TRBD2 (6 bases). The germline V gene encodes CDR1 LGHDT and CDR2 YNNKEL (reference sequence). CDR3 size: 16 residues. V was trimmed by 0 bases and J by 4 bases, leaving 12 bases between them. The CDR3 loop is CASSQEGGVGTGELFF. In nucleotides, the CDR3 is TGTGCCAGCAGCCAAGAAGGAGGGGTCGGCACCGGGGAGCTGTTTTTT.

This clonotype has a handful of counts. CDR3 loop: CSATGHDHNEQFF. Here the CDR3 DNA reads TGCAGTGCTACCGGACACGATCACAATGAGCAGTTCTTC. The V and J genes are TRBV20-1 and TRBJ2-1; the D gene is possibly TRBD1 (5 bases). V was cut by 4 bases and J by 5 bases, with 12 bases left in between. Per the germline V gene, CDR1 is DFQATT and CDR2 is SNEGSKA (reference sequence). This CDR3 comprises 13 residues.

The chain joins TRBV12-3 or TRBV12-4 to TRBJ2-7; no firm D call. The CDR3 contains 12 residues. The V end was cut by 5 bases, the J end by 10 bases, with 15 bases between. The CDR3 spells CASSPLRSRQYF. In nucleotides, the CDR3 is TGTGCCAGCAGTCCGCTGAGAAGTCGCCAGTACTTC.

The V gene is TRBV20-1, the J gene TRBJ1-1; D may be TRBD1 (5 bases). Germline V gene data show CDR1 as DFQATT and CDR2 as SNEGSKA (reference sequence). There are 13 residues in the CDR3. Trimming took 2 bases from V and 1 from J, leaving 8 bases between them. In DNA form, the CDR3 reads TGCAGTGCTAGATCAGGGAGGAACACTGAAGCTTTCTTT. This translates into CSARSGRNTEAFF.

This clonotype was found a few times. V usage is TRBV18 and J usage is TRBJ2-1; no firm D call. V was cut by 1 base and J by 8 bases, with 6 bases left in between. Germline CDR1 KGHSH, CDR2 LQKENI. The CDR3 loop spans 12 amino acids. For the CDR3, the DNA is TGTGCCAGCTCACCACAGCGCGATGAGCAGTTCTTC. It translates to CASSPQRDEQFF.

The sample holds a few counts of this clonotype. This chain uses TRBV4-3 with TRBJ2-7, with TRBD2 as a possible D gene (6 bases). The V and J ends lost 0 bases and 6 bases respectively, with 12 bases between them. The CDR3 loop spans 14 amino acids. The germline CDR1 and CDR2 sequences are LGHNA and YSLEER. CDR3 loop: CASSQEEGIGEQYF. The CDR3 coding sequence is TGCGCCAGCAGCCAAGAGGAGGGGATCGGCGAGCAGTACTTC.

Points on this clonotype: A much larger clone is a single base away; this may be a read error. The rearrangement joins TRBV29-1 to TRBJ1-1; D remains ambiguous. Germline V gives CDR1 SQVTM, CDR2 ANQGSEA. This CDR3 has 13 residues. V was trimmed by 6 bases and J by 1 base, leaving 12 bases between them. The CDR3 bases are TGCAGCGTCAACCGACACACGAACACTGAAGCTTTCTTT. Its protein product is CSVNRHTNTEAFF.

The chain is built from TRBV12-3 or TRBV12-4 and TRBJ2-1; D not certain. The CDR3 runs 12 residues. V lost 4 bases to trimming and J lost 10 bases, with 11 bases between them. In DNA form, the CDR3 reads TGTGCCAGCAGTTCCCACGTAGGGGAGCAGTTCTTC. Amino acid sequence: CASSSHVGEQFF.

The chain carries TRBV5-4 and TRBJ2-4; no clear D. V lost 4 bases and J lost 6, with 8 bases in between. Germline V gene lookup returns CDR1 SGHNT and CDR2 YYREEE (reference sequence). There are 12 residues in the CDR3. The CDR3 nucleotides are TGTGCCAGCAGCGTGGATACAAACATTCAGTACTTC. Protein product: CASSVDTNIQYF.

This clonotype was detected only a few times. The rearrangement joins TRBV27 to TRBJ2-6; 7 bases align to TRBD2. The CDR3 spans 15 residues. V shed 8 bases, J shed 0 bases, and the junction held 4 bases outside the gene matches. CDR1 is MNHEY, CDR2 SMNVEV, per germline (reference sequence). CDR3 sequence reads: CASGEGYSGANVLTF. The DNA for the CDR3 is TGTGCCAGCGGGGAGGGCTACTCTGGGGCCAACGTCCTGACTTTC. Full variable domain (outside the CDR3, taken from reference TRBV27 and TRBJ2-6): EAQVTQNPRYLITVTGKKLTVTCSQNMNHEYMSWYRQDPGLGLRQIYYSMNVEVTDKGDVPEGYKVSRKEKRNFPLILESPSPNQTSLYFCASGEGYSGANVLTFGAGSRLTVL.

The sample holds many counts of this clonotype. The CDR3 loop reads CASRIQAYQPQHF. CDR3 bases: TGTGCCAGCAGAATCCAGGCATATCAGCCCCAGCATTTT. This chain connects TRBV12-3 or TRBV12-4 to TRBJ1-5; D is unclear. This CDR3 contains 13 residues. The V and J ends lost 6 bases and 5 bases respectively, with 11 bases between them.

J is TRBJ2-3 and V is TRBV9; 7 bases are a match to TRBD1. The CDR3 contains 14 residues. V shed 6 bases and J 3 bases; nucleotides not matched to a gene: 7. Germline CDR1 reads SGDLS; CDR2 reads YYNGEE. For the CDR3, the DNA is TGTGCCAGCACCCCGGGACAGAGGACAGATACGCAGTATTTT. This codes for CASTPGQRTDTQYF.

V and J are TRBV6-1 and TRBJ2-7; TRBD1 agrees at 8 bases. The junction had 5 bases not matched to a gene; V was cut back by 3 bases and J by 4 bases. This CDR3 region has 14 residues. Per the germline V gene, CDR1 is MNHNS and CDR2 is SASEGT. The CDR3 DNA reads TGTGCCAGCAGTGAGCAGGGGGCTTTGTACGAGCAGTACTTC. It specifies CASSEQGALYEQYF.

This clonotype was recorded a few times. This rearrangement joins TRBV29-1 to TRBJ1-2; TRBD1 agrees at 10 bases. Germline-derived CDR1 and CDR2 are SQVTM and ANQGSEA. Germline trimming cut 6 bases from V and 8 bases from J; bases unmatched to any gene: 9. The CDR3 spans 13 residues. The CDR3 sequence is CSVGQGGFGGYTF. The CDR3 nucleotides are TGCAGCGTCGGACAGGGGGGGTTTGGAGGCTACACCTTC.

This clonotype was counted ten times or more. The chain employs TRBV7-6 and TRBJ2-2; the D is unclear. CDR1 is SGHVS, CDR2 FNYEAQ, per germline. This CDR3 is 12 amino acids long. V was clipped by 2 bases and J by 4 bases, with 2 bases between them. CDR3 sequence: CASSLFTGELFF. CDR3 nucleotides: TGTGCCAGCAGCTTATTCACCGGGGAGCTGTTTTTT.